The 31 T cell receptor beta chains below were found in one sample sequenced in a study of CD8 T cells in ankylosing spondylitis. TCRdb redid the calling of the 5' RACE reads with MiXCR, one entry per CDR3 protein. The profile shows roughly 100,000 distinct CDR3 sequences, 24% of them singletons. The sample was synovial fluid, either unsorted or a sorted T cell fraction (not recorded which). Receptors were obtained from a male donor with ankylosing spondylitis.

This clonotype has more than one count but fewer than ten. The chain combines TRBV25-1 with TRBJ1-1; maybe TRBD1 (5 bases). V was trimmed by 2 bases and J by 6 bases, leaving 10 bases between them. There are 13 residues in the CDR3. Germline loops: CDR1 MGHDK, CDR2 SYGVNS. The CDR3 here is CASSEPRASEAFF. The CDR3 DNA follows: TGTGCCAGCAGTGAACCCAGGGCTTCTGAAGCTTTCTTT.

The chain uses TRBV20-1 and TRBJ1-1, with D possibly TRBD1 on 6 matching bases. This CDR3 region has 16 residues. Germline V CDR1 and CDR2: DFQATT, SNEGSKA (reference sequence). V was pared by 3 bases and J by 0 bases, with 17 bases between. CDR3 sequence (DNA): TGCAGTGCTAGCCCCGGGGGGGCACGCCTGAACACTGAAGCTTTCTTT. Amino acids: CSASPGGARLNTEAFF.

The CDR3, as DNA: TGTGCCAGCAGCGCTAGCGGGCCAGATACGCAGTATTTT. Its translation is CASSASGPDTQYF. The chain carries TRBV3-1 and TRBJ2-3; TRBD2 agrees at 8 bases. The CDR3 is made up of 13 amino acids. CDR1 and CDR2 from the germline V gene are LGHDT and YNNKEL (reference sequence). V trimming: 5 bases; J trimming: 4 bases; junction bases outside the gene matches: 2.

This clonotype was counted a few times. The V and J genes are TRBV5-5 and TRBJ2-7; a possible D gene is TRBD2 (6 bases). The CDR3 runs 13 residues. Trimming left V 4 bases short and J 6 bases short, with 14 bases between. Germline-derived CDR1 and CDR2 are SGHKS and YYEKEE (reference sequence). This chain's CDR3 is CASSTTGLGEQYF. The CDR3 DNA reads TGTGCCAGCAGCACAACGGGACTCGGCGAGCAGTACTTC.

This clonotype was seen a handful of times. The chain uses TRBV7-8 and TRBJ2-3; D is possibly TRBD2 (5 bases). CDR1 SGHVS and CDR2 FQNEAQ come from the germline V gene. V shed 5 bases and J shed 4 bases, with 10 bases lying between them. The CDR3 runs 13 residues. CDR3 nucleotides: TGTGCCAGCAGCCCCGGGATCTCAGATACGCAGTATTTT. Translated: CASSPGISDTQYF.

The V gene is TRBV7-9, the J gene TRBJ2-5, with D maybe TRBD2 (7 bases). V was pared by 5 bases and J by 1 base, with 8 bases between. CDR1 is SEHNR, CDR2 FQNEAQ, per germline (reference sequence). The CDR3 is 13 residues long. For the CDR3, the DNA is TGTGCCAGCAGCCGGGGGGCCCAAGAGACCCAGTACTTC. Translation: CASSRGAQETQYF.

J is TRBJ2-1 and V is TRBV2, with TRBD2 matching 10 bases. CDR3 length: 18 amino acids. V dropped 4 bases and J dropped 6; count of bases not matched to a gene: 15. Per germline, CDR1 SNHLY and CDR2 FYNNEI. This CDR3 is CASSARGAGLADTNEQFF. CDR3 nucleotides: TGTGCCAGCAGTGCCAGGGGGGCCGGACTAGCGGACACCAATGAGCAGTTCTTC.

The CDR3 reads CSVEEGVEQYV. In nucleotides, the CDR3 is TGCAGCGTTGAAGAGGGGGTCGAGCAGTACGTC. The V and J genes are TRBV29-1 and TRBJ2-7; possibly TRBD1 or TRBD2 for D (5 bases each). This CDR3 region has 11 residues. Per the germline V gene, CDR1 is SQVTM and CDR2 is ANQGSEA. Trimming left V 0 bases short and J 6 bases short, with 6 bases between.

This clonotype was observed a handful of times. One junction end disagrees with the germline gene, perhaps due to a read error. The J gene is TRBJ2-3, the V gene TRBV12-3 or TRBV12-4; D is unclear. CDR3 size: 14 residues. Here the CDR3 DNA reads TGTGCCAGCACCTCCCGGGCCGGAACAGATACGCATTATTTT. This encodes CASTSRAGTDTHYF.

For the CDR3, the DNA is TGCAGCGTTGGGGTGGCGGGTGGGCAGTACGTC. This sequence encodes CSVGVAGGQYV. This chain links TRBV29-1 with TRBJ2-7, with D tentatively TRBD2 (5 bases). The V and J ends lost 4 bases and 9 bases respectively, with 13 bases between them. This CDR3 is 11 amino acids long. Germline CDR1 is SQVTM and CDR2 is ANQGSEA.

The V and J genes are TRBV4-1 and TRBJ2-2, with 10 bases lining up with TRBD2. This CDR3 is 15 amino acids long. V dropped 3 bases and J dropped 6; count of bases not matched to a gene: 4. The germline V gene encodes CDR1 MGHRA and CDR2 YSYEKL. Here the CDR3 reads CASSQSSGSAGELFF. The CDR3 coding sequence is TGCGCCAGCAGCCAGTCTAGCGGGAGCGCCGGGGAGCTGTTTTTT.

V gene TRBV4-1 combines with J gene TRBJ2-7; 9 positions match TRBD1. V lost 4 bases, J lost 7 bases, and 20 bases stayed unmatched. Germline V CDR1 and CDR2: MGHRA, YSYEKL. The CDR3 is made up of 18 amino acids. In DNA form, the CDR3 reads TGCGCCAGCAGCCTGTTCCCGGGACAGGGTTCTGGCGGTCCAGAGCAGTACGTC. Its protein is CASSLFPGQGSGGPEQYV.

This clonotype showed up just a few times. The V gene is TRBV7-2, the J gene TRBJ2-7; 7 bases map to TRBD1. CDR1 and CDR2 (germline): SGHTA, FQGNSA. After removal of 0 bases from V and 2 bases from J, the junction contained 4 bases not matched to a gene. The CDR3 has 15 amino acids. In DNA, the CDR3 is TGTGCCAGCAGCTTAGCGACGGGACAGACCTACGAGCAGTACTTC. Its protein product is CASSLATGQTYEQYF.

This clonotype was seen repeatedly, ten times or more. For the CDR3, the DNA is TGTGCCAGCATCCTCAGGGGGTCCGGAAACACCATATATTTT. Protein sequence: CASILRGSGNTIYF. J is TRBJ1-3 and V is TRBV12-3 or TRBV12-4, with 7 positions matching TRBD1. The CDR3 has 14 amino acids. The V and J ends lost 7 bases and 4 bases, in that order; junction bases with no gene match: 7.

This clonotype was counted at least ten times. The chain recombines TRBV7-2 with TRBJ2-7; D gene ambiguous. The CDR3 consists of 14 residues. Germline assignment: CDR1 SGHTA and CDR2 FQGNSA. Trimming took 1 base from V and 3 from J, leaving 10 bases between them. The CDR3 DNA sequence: TGTGCCAGCAGCTTAGTTTCTAGAAACTACGAGCAGTACGTC. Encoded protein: CASSLVSRNYEQYV.

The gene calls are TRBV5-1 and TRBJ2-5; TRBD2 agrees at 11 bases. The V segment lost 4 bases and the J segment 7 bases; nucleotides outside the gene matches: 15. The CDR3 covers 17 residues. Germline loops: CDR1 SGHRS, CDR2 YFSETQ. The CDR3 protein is CASSTLGGTSGSGTQYF. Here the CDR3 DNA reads TGCGCCAGCAGCACCCTAGGCGGGACTAGCGGCTCCGGGACCCAGTACTTC. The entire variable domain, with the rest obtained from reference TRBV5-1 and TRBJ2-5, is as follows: KAGVTQTPRYLIKTRGQQVTLSCSPISGHRSVSWYQQTPGQGLQFLFEYFSETQRNKGNFPGRFSGRQFSNSRSEMNVSTLELGDSALYLCASSTLGGTSGSGTQYFGPGTRLLVL.

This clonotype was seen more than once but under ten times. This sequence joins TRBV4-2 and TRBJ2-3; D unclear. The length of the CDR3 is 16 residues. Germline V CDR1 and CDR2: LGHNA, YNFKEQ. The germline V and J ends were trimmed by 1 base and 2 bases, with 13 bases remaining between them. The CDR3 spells CASSQVQRVVTDTQYF. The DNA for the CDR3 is TGTGCCAGCAGCCAAGTTCAACGGGTAGTCACAGATACGCAGTATTTT.

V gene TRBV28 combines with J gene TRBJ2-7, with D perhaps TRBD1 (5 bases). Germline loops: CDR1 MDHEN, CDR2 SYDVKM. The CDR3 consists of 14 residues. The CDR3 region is CVVRGRLSSYEQYV. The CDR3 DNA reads TGTGTCGTAAGGGGTCGCCTAAGCTCCTACGAGCAGTACGTC.

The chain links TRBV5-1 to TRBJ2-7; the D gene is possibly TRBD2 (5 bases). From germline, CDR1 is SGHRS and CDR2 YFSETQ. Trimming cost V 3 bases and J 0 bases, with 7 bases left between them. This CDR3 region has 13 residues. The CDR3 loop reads CASSYTSSYEQYF. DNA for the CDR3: TGCGCCAGCAGCTACACTAGCTCCTACGAGCAGTACTTC.

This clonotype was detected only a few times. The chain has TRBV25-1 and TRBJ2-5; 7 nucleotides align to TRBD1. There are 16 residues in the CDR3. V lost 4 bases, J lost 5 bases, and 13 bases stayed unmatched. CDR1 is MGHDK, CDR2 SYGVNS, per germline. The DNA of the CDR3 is TGTGCCAGCAGTGTAGAGGGCAGGGGGAAGGCGGAGACCCAGTACTTC. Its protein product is CASSVEGRGKAETQYF.

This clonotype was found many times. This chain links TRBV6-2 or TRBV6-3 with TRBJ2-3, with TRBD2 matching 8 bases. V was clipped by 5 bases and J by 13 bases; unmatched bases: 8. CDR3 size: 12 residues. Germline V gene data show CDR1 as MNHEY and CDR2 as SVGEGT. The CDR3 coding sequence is TGTGCCAGCAGTCAGGACGGACTAGCCGAGTATTTT. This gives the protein CASSQDGLAEYF.

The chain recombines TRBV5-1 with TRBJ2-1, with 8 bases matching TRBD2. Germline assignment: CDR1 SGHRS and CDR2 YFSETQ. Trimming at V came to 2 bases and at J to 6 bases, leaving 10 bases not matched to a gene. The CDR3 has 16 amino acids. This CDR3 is CASSLSTSGVINEQFF. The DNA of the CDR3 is TGCGCCAGCAGCTTAAGCACTAGCGGAGTTATCAATGAGCAGTTCTTC.

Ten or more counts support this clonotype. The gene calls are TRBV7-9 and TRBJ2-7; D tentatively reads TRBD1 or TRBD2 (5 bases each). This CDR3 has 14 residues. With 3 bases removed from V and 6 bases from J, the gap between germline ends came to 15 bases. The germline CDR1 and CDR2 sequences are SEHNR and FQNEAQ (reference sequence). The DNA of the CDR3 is TGTGCCAGCAGCTTGGGGGATTCTCGTTTCGAGCAGTACTTC. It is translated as CASSLGDSRFEQYF.

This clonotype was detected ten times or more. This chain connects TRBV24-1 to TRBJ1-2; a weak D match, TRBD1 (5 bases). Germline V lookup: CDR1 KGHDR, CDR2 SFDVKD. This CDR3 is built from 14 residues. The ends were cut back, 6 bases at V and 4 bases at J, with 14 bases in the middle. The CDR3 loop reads CATSTTDTVYGYTF. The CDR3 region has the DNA TGTGCCACCAGTACGACAGACACCGTCTATGGCTACACCTTC.

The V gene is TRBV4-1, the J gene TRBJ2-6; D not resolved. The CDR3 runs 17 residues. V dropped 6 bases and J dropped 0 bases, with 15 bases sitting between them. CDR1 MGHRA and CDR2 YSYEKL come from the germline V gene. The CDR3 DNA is TGCGCCAGCAGTCCACTTCACCGCACCTCTGGGGCCAACGTCCTGACTTTC. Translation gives CASSPLHRTSGANVLTF.

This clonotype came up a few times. This CDR3 reads CATSRDRGAYNEQFF. CDR3 DNA: TGTGCCACCAGTCGGGACAGGGGTGCCTACAATGAGCAGTTCTTC. V gene TRBV24-1 combines with J gene TRBJ2-1; TRBD1 matches 10 bases. Germline V gives CDR1 KGHDR, CDR2 SFDVKD. The CDR3 loop spans 15 amino acids. J gave up 2 bases and V 6 bases, and 3 bases lay outside the gene matches.

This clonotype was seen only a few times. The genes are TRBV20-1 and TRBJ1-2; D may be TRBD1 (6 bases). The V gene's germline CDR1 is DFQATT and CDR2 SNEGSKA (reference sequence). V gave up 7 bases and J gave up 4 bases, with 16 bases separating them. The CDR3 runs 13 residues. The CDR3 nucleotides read TGCAGTGTCGGGGGGCCTACCCTCTATGGCTACACCTTC. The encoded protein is CSVGGPTLYGYTF.

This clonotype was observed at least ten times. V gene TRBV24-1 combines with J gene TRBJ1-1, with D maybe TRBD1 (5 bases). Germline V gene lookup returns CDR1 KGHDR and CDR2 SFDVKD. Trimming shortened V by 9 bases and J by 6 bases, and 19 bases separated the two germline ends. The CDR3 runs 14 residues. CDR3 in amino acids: CATREGSGTSEAFF. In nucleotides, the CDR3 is TGTGCCACCCGGGAGGGCAGCGGGACTTCTGAAGCTTTCTTT.

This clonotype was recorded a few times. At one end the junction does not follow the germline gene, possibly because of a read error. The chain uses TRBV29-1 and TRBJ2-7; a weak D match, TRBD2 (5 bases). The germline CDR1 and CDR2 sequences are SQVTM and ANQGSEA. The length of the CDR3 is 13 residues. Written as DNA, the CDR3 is TGCAGCGTCGAAGGACTGGGCTCCTACGAGCAGTACTTC. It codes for CSVEGLGSYEQYF.

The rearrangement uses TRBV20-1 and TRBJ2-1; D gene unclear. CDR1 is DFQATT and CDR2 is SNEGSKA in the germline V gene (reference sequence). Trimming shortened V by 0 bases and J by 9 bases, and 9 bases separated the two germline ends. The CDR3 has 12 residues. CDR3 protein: CSARDRVSEQFF. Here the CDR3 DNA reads TGCAGTGCTAGAGATCGGGTGAGTGAGCAGTTCTTC.

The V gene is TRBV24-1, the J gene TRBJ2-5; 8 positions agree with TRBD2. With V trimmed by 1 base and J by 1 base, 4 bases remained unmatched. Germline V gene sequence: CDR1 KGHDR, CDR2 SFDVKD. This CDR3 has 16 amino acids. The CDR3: CATSDFTGGSQETQYF. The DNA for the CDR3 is TGTGCCACCAGTGATTTTACGGGAGGGAGCCAAGAGACCCAGTACTTC.